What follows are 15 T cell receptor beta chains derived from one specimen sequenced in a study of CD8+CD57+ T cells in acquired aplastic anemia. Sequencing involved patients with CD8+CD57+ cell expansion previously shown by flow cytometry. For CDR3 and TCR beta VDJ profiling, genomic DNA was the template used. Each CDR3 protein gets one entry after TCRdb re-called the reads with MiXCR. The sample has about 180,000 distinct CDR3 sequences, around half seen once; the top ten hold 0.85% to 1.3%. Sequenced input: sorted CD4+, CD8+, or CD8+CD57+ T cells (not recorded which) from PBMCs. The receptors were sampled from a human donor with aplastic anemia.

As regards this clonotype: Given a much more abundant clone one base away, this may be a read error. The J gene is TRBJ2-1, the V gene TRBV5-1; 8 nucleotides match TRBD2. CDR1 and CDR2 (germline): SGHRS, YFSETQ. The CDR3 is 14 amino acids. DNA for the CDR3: TGCGCCAGCAGCCCGGGGGGGGCCTACAATGAGCAGTCCTTC. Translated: CASSPGGAYNEQSF.

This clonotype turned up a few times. This chain's CDR3 is CATFARATKVSYEQYF. The DNA for the CDR3 is TGTGCCACCTTCGCTCGGGCGACTAAGGTATCCTACGAGCAGTACTTC. The chain recombines TRBV24-1 with TRBJ2-7; a possible D gene is TRBD2 (5 bases). V dropped 9 bases and J dropped 1 base, with 21 bases sitting between them. The CDR3 runs to 16 residues. In germline, CDR1 is KGHDR, CDR2 SFDVKD.

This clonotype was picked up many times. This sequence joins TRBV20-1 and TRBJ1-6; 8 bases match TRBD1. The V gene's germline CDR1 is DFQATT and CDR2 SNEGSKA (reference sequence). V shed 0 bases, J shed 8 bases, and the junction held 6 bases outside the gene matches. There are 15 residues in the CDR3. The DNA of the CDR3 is TGCAGTGCTAGAGATGTGGACAGGGCCGATTCACCCCTCCACTTT. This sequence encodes CSARDVDRADSPLHF.

The CDR3 DNA sequence: TGTGCCATCGTTATGGGCCCGAACACTGAAGCTTTCTTT. This translates into CAIVMGPNTEAFF. V gene TRBV10-3 combines with J gene TRBJ1-1; D is uncertain. This CDR3 has 13 residues. Germline CDR1 reads ENHRY; CDR2 reads SYGVKD. With 8 bases removed from V and 1 base from J, the gap between germline ends came to 11 bases.

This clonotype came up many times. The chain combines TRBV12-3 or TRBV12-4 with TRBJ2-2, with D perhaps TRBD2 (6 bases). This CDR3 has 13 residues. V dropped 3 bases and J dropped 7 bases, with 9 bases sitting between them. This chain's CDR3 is CASSLKRVGELFF. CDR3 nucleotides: TGTGCCAGCAGTTTGAAGCGGGTCGGGGAGCTGTTTTTT.

The CDR3 spells CASSMVDRDEQYF. The CDR3 DNA sequence: TGTGCCAGTAGTATGGTCGACAGGGACGAGCAGTACTTC. The chain uses TRBV19 and TRBJ2-7; 7 bases align to TRBD1. This CDR3 has 13 residues. V lost 3 bases to trimming and J lost 5 bases; unmatched junction nucleotides: 4. CDR1 LNHDA and CDR2 SQIVND come from the germline V gene (reference sequence).

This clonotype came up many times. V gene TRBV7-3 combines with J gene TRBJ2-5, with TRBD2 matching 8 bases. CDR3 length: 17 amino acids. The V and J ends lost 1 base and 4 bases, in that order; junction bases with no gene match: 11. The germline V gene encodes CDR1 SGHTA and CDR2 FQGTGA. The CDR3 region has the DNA TGTGCCAGCAGCTTAAATGCACCGGGACTAGGGGCAGAGACCCAGTACTTC. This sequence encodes CASSLNAPGLGAETQYF.

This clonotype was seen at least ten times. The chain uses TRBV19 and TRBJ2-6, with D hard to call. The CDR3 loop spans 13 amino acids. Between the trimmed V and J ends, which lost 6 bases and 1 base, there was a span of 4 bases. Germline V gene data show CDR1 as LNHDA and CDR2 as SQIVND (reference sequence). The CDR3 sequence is CASRRSGANVLTF. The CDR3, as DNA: TGTGCCAGTAGGCGGTCTGGGGCCAACGTCCTGACTTTC.

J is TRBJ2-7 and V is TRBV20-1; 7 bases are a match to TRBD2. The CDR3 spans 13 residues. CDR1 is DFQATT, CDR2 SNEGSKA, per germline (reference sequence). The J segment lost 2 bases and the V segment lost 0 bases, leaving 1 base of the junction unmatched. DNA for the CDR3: TGCAGTGCTAGAGAGGGGACTACCTACGAGCAGTACTTC. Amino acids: CSAREGTTYEQYF.

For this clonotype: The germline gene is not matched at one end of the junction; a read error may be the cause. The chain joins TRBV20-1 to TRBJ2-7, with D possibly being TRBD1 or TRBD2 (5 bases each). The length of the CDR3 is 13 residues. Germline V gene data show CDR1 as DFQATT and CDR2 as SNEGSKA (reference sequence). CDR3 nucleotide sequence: TGCAGTGCGGGGGACGGCCGCTCCTACGAGCGGTACTTC. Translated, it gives CSAGDGRSYERYF.

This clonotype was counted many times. CDR3 loop: CASSLGTPSGNTIYF. The CDR3 region has the DNA TGTGCCAGCAGCCTAGGGACGCCCTCTGGAAACACCATATATTTT. V usage is TRBV4-2 and J usage is TRBJ1-3; the D gene is possibly TRBD1 (5 bases). Germline V lookup: CDR1 LGHNA, CDR2 YNFKEQ. Trimming shortened V by 4 bases and J by 0 bases, and 10 bases separated the two germline ends. This CDR3 spans 15 amino acids.

The CDR3 here is CSATVGTEAFF. DNA for the CDR3: TGCAGTGCGACGGTGGGCACTGAAGCTTTCTTT. The genes are TRBV20-1 and TRBJ1-1; D unresolved. CDR3 size: 11 residues. The V end lost 6 bases, the J end lost 4 bases, and 9 bases lay between the germline ends. Germline V gene data show CDR1 as DFQATT and CDR2 as SNEGSKA (reference sequence).

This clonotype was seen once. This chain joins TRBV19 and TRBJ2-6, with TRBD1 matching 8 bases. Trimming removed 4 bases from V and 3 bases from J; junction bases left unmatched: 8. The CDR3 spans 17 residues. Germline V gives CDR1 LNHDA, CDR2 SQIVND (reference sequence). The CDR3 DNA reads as TGTGCCAGTAGTACCCAGGGGGCGTTAATTGGGGCCAACGTCCTGACTTTC. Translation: CASSTQGALIGANVLTF.

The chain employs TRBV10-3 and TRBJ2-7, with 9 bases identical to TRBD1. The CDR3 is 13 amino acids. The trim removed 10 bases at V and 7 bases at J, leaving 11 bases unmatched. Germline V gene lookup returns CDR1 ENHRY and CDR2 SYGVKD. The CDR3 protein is CATGQGSTGEQYF. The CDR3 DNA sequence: TGTGCCACCGGACAGGGGAGCACCGGGGAGCAGTACTTC.

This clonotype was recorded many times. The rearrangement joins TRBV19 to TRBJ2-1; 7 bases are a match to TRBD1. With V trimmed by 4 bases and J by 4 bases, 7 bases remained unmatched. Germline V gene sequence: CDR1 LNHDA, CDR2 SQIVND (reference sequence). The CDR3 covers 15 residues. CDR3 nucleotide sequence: TGTGCCAGTAGTACGGGACAGAACCTTTACAATGAGCAGTTCTTC. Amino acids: CASSTGQNLYNEQFF. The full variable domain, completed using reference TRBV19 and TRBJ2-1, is DGGITQSPKYLFRKEGQNVTLSCEQNLNHDAMYWYRQDPGQGLRLIYYSQIVNDFQKGDIAEGYSVSREKKESFPLTVTSAQKNPTAFYLCASSTGQNLYNEQFFGPGTRLTVL.